What follows are 21 T cell receptor beta chains derived from one specimen sequenced in a study of early T cells in non-severe SARS-CoV-2 infection. TCRdb reanalysed the 5' RACE reads using MiXCR and keeps one entry per CDR3 protein. The profile shows 60,000 to 80,000 distinct CDR3 sequences, roughly an eighth of them singletons. The sequencing sample was made of whole blood. These TCRs come from an adult who was a healthcare worker with PCR-confirmed SARS-CoV-2 infection or an uninfected control (not recorded which).

In its sample, this clonotype was seen many times. This chain uses TRBV9 with TRBJ1-1; D is unresolved. The CDR3 is made up of 13 amino acids. The V end lost 0 bases, the J end lost 4 bases, and 7 bases lay between the germline ends. Germline assignment: CDR1 SGDLS and CDR2 YYNGEE. The CDR3 loop reads CASSVDEGTEAFF. The DNA of the CDR3 is TGTGCCAGCAGCGTAGATGAGGGCACTGAAGCTTTCTTT. Looking up the rest from reference TRBV9 and TRBJ1-1 gives the full variable domain: DSGVTQTPKHLITATGQRVTLRCSPRSGDLSVYWYQQSLDQGLQFLIQYYNGEERAKGNILERFSAQQFPDLHSELNLSSLELGDSALYFCASSVDEGTEAFFGQGTRLTVV.

This clonotype has only a few counts. The chain carries TRBV11-2 and TRBJ2-6; 13 bases are shared with TRBD2. This CDR3 comprises 18 residues. Trimming cost V 3 bases and J 1 base; bases outside gene matches: 3. In germline, CDR1 is SGHAT, CDR2 FQNNGV. CDR3: CASSFGLAGVSGANVLTF. The CDR3 DNA is TGTGCCAGCAGCTTTGGACTAGCGGGAGTATCTGGGGCCAACGTCCTGACTTTC. The entire variable domain, with the rest obtained from reference TRBV11-2 and TRBJ2-6, is as follows: EAGVAQSPRYKIIEKRQSVAFWCNPISGHATLYWYQQILGQGPKLLIQFQNNGVVDDSQLPKDRFSAERLKGVDSTLKIQPAKLEDSAVYLCASSFGLAGVSGANVLTFGAGSRLTVL.

This clonotype was counted only a few times. The V call is TRBV9, the J call TRBJ2-1; D is undetermined. Germline V lookup: CDR1 SGDLS, CDR2 YYNGEE. V was pared by 0 bases and J by 2 bases, with 9 bases between. The CDR3 is 15 residues long. This chain's CDR3 is CASSVDQDPYNEQFF. CDR3 bases: TGTGCCAGCAGCGTAGACCAGGACCCCTACAATGAGCAGTTCTTC.

This clonotype was recorded only once. The genes are TRBV27 and TRBJ1-6; D gene ambiguous. The CDR3 contains 15 residues. Between the trimmed V and J ends, which lost 0 bases and 6 bases, there was a span of 9 bases. Germline CDR1 and CDR2: MNHEY and SMNVEV (reference sequence). Here the CDR3 DNA reads TGTGCCAGCAGTTTATCGGCCAGACCTAATTCACCCCTCCACTTT. Translated, it gives CASSLSARPNSPLHF.

The chain uses TRBV9 and TRBJ2-7; 9 bases match TRBD2. CDR3 length: 17 residues. V trimming: 4 bases; J trimming: 3 bases; junction bases outside the gene matches: 14. Germline loops: CDR1 SGDLS, CDR2 YYNGEE. The CDR3 nucleotides are TGTGCCAGCAGCCCTTCTTCGGGACTAGCCAGGAACTACGAGCAGTACTTC. Translating gives CASSPSSGLARNYEQYF.

This clonotype has just one count. The chain has TRBV11-2 and TRBJ2-3; weak D call: TRBD2 (6 bases). The V end was cut by 0 bases, the J end by 5 bases, with 6 bases between. The germline gives CDR1 SGHAT, CDR2 FQNNGV. The CDR3 is made up of 13 amino acids. CDR3 bases: TGTGCCAGCAGCTTAGACGGGGGAGATACGCAGTATTTT. It codes for CASSLDGGDTQYF.

In its sample, this clonotype was seen many times. J is TRBJ2-3 and V is TRBV6-1; the match to TRBD1 covers 8 bases. Germline CDR1 and CDR2: MNHNS and SASEGT. The CDR3 length is 15 residues. V was clipped by 3 bases and J by 6 bases; unmatched bases: 8. The CDR3 region has the DNA TGTGCCAGCAGTGACGACAGGGGAATGCTGGATACGCAGTATTTT. Its protein product is CASSDDRGMLDTQYF.

The sample holds many counts of this clonotype. The chain joins TRBV4-2 to TRBJ2-3, with 11 positions matching TRBD2. This CDR3 comprises 16 residues. V dropped 3 bases and J dropped 2; count of bases not matched to a gene: 4. Looked up from germline, CDR1 is LGHNA and CDR2 is YNFKEQ. The CDR3 sequence: CASSQVAGGPTDTQYF. In DNA form, the CDR3 reads TGTGCCAGCAGCCAGGTAGCGGGAGGGCCCACAGATACGCAGTATTTT.

The gene calls are TRBV21-1 and TRBJ2-7; the DNA was not compared with TRBD1, the D call given in the table. TRBV21-1 is assigned pseudogene status. The CDR3 runs 11 residues. The CDR3 protein is CASPVTYEQYF. DNA of the CDR3: TGTGCCAGCCCTGTAACCTACGAGCAGTACTTC.

The table lists this clonotype with many counts. The chain is built from TRBV9 and TRBJ2-5; a weak D match, TRBD2 (5 bases). The germline V and J ends were trimmed by 3 bases and 5 bases, with 14 bases remaining between them. Per the germline V gene, CDR1 is SGDLS and CDR2 is YYNGEE. CDR3 length equals 14 residues. The CDR3, as DNA: TGTGCCAGCAGCGAAAGACCGGGGTCGGAGACCCAGTACTTC. This translates into CASSERPGSETQYF.

At least ten counts were recorded for this clonotype. The chain uses TRBV20-1 and TRBJ2-3, with TRBD2 matching over 12 bases. V dropped 1 base and J dropped 4; count of bases not matched to a gene: 9. CDR3 length: 17 amino acids. Germline V gene lookup returns CDR1 DFQATT and CDR2 SNEGSKA (reference sequence). DNA of the CDR3: TGCAGTGCTAGAGTAGCTAGCGGGAGGGCCGCGGCAGATACGCAGTATTTT. This sequence encodes CSARVASGRAAADTQYF.

This clonotype was detected ten times or more. The rearrangement uses TRBV7-9 and TRBJ1-1; 7 bases fit TRBD1. CDR3 length equals 11 residues. Germline values: CDR1 SEHNR, CDR2 FQNEAQ (reference sequence). After removal of 5 bases from V and 7 bases from J, the junction contained 1 base not matched to a gene. The CDR3 nucleotides read TGTGCCAGCAGCGGGGACAGTGAAGCTTTCTTT. This codes for CASSGDSEAFF.

The table lists this clonotype with many counts. This chain connects TRBV28 to TRBJ2-6, with a tentative D call TRBD1 (6 bases). From germline, CDR1 is MDHEN and CDR2 SYDVKM. This CDR3 is 16 amino acids long. With 11 bases removed from V and 0 bases from J, the gap between germline ends came to 17 bases. In nucleotides, the CDR3 is TGTGCCTGCCAGGACAGAATTTACTCTGGGGCCAACGTCCTGACTTTC. As protein: CACQDRIYSGANVLTF.

The sample holds a few counts of this clonotype. The chain employs TRBV28 and TRBJ2-7; a possible D gene is TRBD2 (6 bases). Germline CDR1 is MDHEN and CDR2 is SYDVKM. The CDR3 is made up of 13 amino acids. Trimming removed 6 bases from V and 2 bases from J, with 11 bases in between. DNA for the CDR3: TGTGCCAGCAGATGGGGGGAGGCCTACGAGCAGTACTTC. Protein product: CASRWGEAYEQYF.

This clonotype occurred a few times. The V call is TRBV11-2, the J call TRBJ2-1; 8 bases fit TRBD2. The CDR3 is made up of 16 amino acids. V lost 1 base and J lost 8; bases outside the gene matches: 10. CDR1 is SGHAT, CDR2 FQNNGV, per germline. The CDR3 DNA is TGTGCCAGCAGCTTAGCCCGACTAGCGCCCGGGGATGAGCAGTTCTTC. It codes for CASSLARLAPGDEQFF.

As regards this clonotype: This sequence may be a read error, since a much larger clone differs from it by one base. J is TRBJ2-7 and V is TRBV6-5, with 8 bases identical to TRBD1. Germline CDR1 is MNHEY and CDR2 is SVGAGI. The CDR3 consists of 14 residues. The CDR3 spells CANSYTGQGSEQYF. CDR3 nucleotide sequence: TGTGCCAACAGTTACACCGGACAGGGCTCCGAGCAGTACTTC.

This clonotype was seen a few times. CDR3 coding DNA: TGTGCCACCAGTGTGCGACAGGAGTACGAGCAGTACTTC. Amino acid sequence: CATSVRQEYEQYF. The chain links TRBV24-1 to TRBJ2-7, with D perhaps TRBD1 (6 bases). This CDR3 is built from 13 residues. V lost 5 bases and J lost 4, with 11 bases in between. The germline CDR1 and CDR2 sequences are KGHDR and SFDVKD.

This clonotype was counted ten times or more. The chain employs TRBV4-2 and TRBJ2-3; D ambiguous. Germline V gene data show CDR1 as LGHNA and CDR2 as YNFKEQ. The CDR3 is 14 residues long. The germline V and J ends were trimmed by 0 bases and 6 bases, with 10 bases remaining between them. The CDR3, as DNA: TGTGCCAGCAGCCAAGATCATGATAGGGATACGCAGTATTTT. Translated, it gives CASSQDHDRDTQYF.

This clonotype has at least ten counts. The V and J genes are TRBV7-9 and TRBJ2-7; D gene uncertain. CDR3 size: 12 residues. Germline loops: CDR1 SEHNR, CDR2 FQNEAQ (reference sequence). The V end lost 3 bases, the J end lost 2 bases, and 5 bases lay between the germline ends. This CDR3 is CASSFIAYEQYF. The CDR3 region has the DNA TGTGCCAGCAGCTTTATAGCCTACGAGCAGTACTTC.

This clonotype was seen ten or more times. The V gene is TRBV3-2, the J gene TRBJ2-1; the table calls TRBD2, which could not be checked here. TRBV3-2 is flagged as a pseudogene. The CDR3 totals 15 residues. The CDR3 nucleotides read TGTGCCAGCAGCCAAATAAGCGGGAGGGCCAATGAGCAGTTCTTC. Translated: CASSQISGRANEQFF.

This clonotype was counted at least ten times. The chain uses TRBV6-5 and TRBJ2-5, with a weak D call TRBD1 (7 bases). V lost 5 bases and J lost 4, with 20 bases in between. CDR1 is MNHEY and CDR2 is SVGAGI in the germline V gene. The CDR3 consists of 16 residues. The DNA of the CDR3 is TGTGCCAGCAGTAAAAGACAGGGACTCGACTCAGAGACCCAGTACTTC. It specifies CASSKRQGLDSETQYF.